The clone carrying this T cell receptor beta chain was observed a few times. Its specificity is unknown. Via the markers CD45RO/CCR7/CD25/CD127/CD95/CD27, stem cell-like memory, regulatory, central memory and naive CD4+ cells were sorted. This sample stems from a study of beta chain features in type 1 diabetes. About the study: Age and gender were similar between patients and healthy donors, as were cell yields.

Sequenced material consisted of expressed TCRB transcripts (all of the isolated RNA was reverse transcribed). The average output of naive, central memory and regulatory T cell samples was millions of reads. Assay: immunoSEQ multiplex PCR; the TCRdb copy retains only in-frame clones and omits some. The table has roughly 280,000 clones, about 23% seen once; the top ten hold approximately 0.011%. The V gene's germline CDR1 is SGHTA and CDR2 FQGTGA. The ends were cut back, 2 bases at V and 0 bases at J, with 4 bases in the middle. The CDR3 covers 13 residues. General study points: Sequencing of cDNA might inflate the share of cells that strongly express TCR. Within each of all four CD4+ subsets, Type 1 diabetes patients had TCRB CDR3s that were moderately but significantly shorter.

This TCR was sampled from a woman aged 30 to 39 with type 1 diabetes. This chain joins TRBV7-3 and TRBJ2-5; D is uncertain. Input material: naive CD4+ T cells from blood. The CDR3 spells CASSLFNQETQYF. CDR3 in DNA: TGTGCCAGCAGCTTATTTAACCAAGAGACCCAGTACTTC.